This TCR beta chain was recovered during a study of T cell responses to AZD1222 COVID-19 vaccine. Repertoires were generated with immunoSEQ multiplex PCR, while TCRdb's copy carries only in-frame clones and drops some. Of about 69,000 clones listed, approximately 87% are singletons. Study findings and constraints: Repertoire sampling was restricted to post-peak T cell response timepoints.

The CDR3 length is 14 residues. Germline assignment: CDR1 SGHAT and CDR2 FQDESV (reference sequence). Deletions cut 7 bases from V and 1 base from J, with 13 bases between. This clone was picked up a small number of times. As yet, its antigen is unknown. The starting material was peripheral blood, obtained 28 days after the second AZD1222 dose. The sequence was obtained from an adult who received the AZD1222 COVID-19 vaccine. This sequence joins TRBV11-1 and TRBJ2-5; D is ambiguous. The CDR3 DNA is TGTGCCAGCAACGATTTTTTTAGCCAAGAGACCCAGTACTTC. Its translation: CASNDFFSQETQYF. Using reference TRBV11-1 and TRBJ2-5 for the parts outside the CDR3, the full variable domain is EAEVAQSPRYKITEKSQAVAFWCDPISGHATLYWYRQILGQGPELLVQFQDESVVDDSQLPKDRFSAERLKGVDSTLKIQPAELGDSAMYLCASNDFFSQETQYFGPGTRLLVL.